What follows are 6 T cell receptor beta chains derived from one specimen sequenced in a study of blood T cell repertoires in COVID-19. Sequencing was performed with immunoSEQ multiplex PCR; in TCRdb, only in-frame clones are kept and a portion is missing. Among hundreds of thousands of clones, 65% to 90% were seen once, and the ten largest hold 9.1%. The source material was PBMCs or T cells enriched from blood (not recorded which). These receptor sequences come from a woman between 50 and 59 years old with acute COVID-19.

The V call is TRBV4-3, the J call TRBJ1-1; no clear D gene. The CDR3 extends over 15 amino acids. Trimming left V 0 bases short and J 4 bases short, with 12 bases between. CDR1 is LGHNA, CDR2 YSLEER, per germline. The CDR3 here is CASSQDLARGTEAFF. The CDR3, as DNA: TGCGCCAGCAGCCAAGATCTAGCCCGGGGCACTGAAGCTTTCTTT.

V is TRBV6-5 and J is TRBJ1-2, with D tentatively TRBD1 (5 bases). Germline loops: CDR1 MNHEY, CDR2 SVGAGI. This CDR3 has 15 residues. Trimming took 4 bases from V and 6 from J, leaving 18 bases between them. The chain's CDR3 is CASSLRLDRGDGYTF. CDR3 in DNA: TGTGCCAGCAGTTTACGGTTAGACCGGGGGGATGGCTACACCTTC.

To note about this clone: A junction end diverges from the germline sequence, so it may reflect a read error. The V gene is TRBV29-1, the J gene TRBJ1-2; possible D gene TRBD1, 5 bases. The CDR3 length is 12 residues. Germline CDR1 and CDR2: SQVTM and ANQGSEA. The CDR3 DNA sequence: TGCAGCGTGCGGGCCTGGGACTATGGTTACACCTTC. Protein sequence: CSVRAWDYGYTF.

This chain joins TRBV6-5 and TRBJ1-2, with D perhaps matching TRBD1 (6 bases). V lost 2 bases to trimming and J lost 4 bases, with 11 bases between them. Looked up from germline, CDR1 is MNHEY and CDR2 is SVGAGI. This CDR3 has 14 amino acids. CDR3 residues: CASSYGGASYGYTF. DNA for the CDR3: TGTGCCAGCAGTTACGGGGGCGCCTCCTATGGCTACACCTTC.

V is TRBV11-3 and J is TRBJ1-1; 7 nucleotides match TRBD1. The V segment lost 6 bases and the J segment 7 bases; nucleotides outside the gene matches: 8. The CDR3 is 13 amino acids. The germline V gene encodes CDR1 SGHNT and CDR2 YENEEA. The CDR3 DNA sequence: TGTGCCAGCAGTCCGGGACAGACTAATGAAGCTTTCTTT. Protein: CASSPGQTNEAFF.

The rearrangement links TRBV7-3 to TRBJ2-5; TRBD2 might be the D (5 bases). Germline V lookup: CDR1 SGHTA, CDR2 FQGTGA. The V gene lost 4 bases and the J gene lost 5 bases, with 11 bases spanning the gap. This CDR3 region has 13 residues. CDR3 nucleotides: TGTGCCAGCAGCTCCCTAGAGGGCGAGACCCAGTACTTC. Its translation is CASSSLEGETQYF.